This entry describes one T cell receptor (beta chain). The sample belongs to a study of blood T cells in healthy people across ages. CDR1 and CDR2 (germline): MNHNY, SVGAGI (reference sequence). Unmatched junction bases numbered 13, after V lost 9 bases and J lost 4 bases. The CDR3 contains 16 residues. Using a J-beta primer mix together with a sample-barcoded 5' primer, a second PCR was run for roughly 7 to 12 cycles. MiXCR was run by TCRdb on the 5' RACE reads, yielding one entry per CDR3 protein. The sample has over a million distinct CDR3 sequences, 42% seen once; the top ten hold 7.9%. The specimen was blood. This chain links TRBV6-6 with TRBJ2-5; TRBD2 matches 11 bases. This clonotype was sampled from a woman between 18 and 29 years old in good health. The chain's CDR3 is CASFVTSGGLGETQYF. CDR3 DNA: TGTGCCAGTTTCGTAACTAGCGGGGGACTCGGAGAGACCCAGTACTTC.